The subject of this entry is one T cell receptor (beta chain). The antigen remains unidentified. Germline V gene sequence: CDR1 MNHEY, CDR2 SVGAGI. This CDR3 contains 15 residues. V was clipped by 5 bases and J by 3 bases; unmatched bases: 9. RNA was extracted with the RNeasy kit, and a quantity of roughly 0.5 to 1 ug was reverse transcribed using random hexamers. TCRdb fed the immunoSEQ multiplex PCR reads into MiXCR, producing one record per CDR3 protein. There are 95,000 to 150,000 distinct CDR3 sequences in the sample; nearly 96% occur only once, and over 0.12% lies in the top ten. This record comes from a study of CD8 T cells in Susac syndrome. The wider study: Intravenous immunoglobulin alone or corticosteroids were being given to patients with Susac syndrome at blood draw, unless they were therapy-naive. The study, taken as a whole, reports: No clonal expansion appeared among CD4+ T cells in Susac patients.

The specimen was CD4+ T cells from PBMCs. The TCR originated in a human donor with Susac syndrome. The chain joins TRBV6-5 to TRBJ1-1; the match to TRBD1 covers 7 bases. CDR3 amino acids: CASSKTGRGDTEAFF. CDR3 coding DNA: TGTGCCAGCAGTAAGACAGGGCGCGGAGACACTGAAGCTTTCTTT.